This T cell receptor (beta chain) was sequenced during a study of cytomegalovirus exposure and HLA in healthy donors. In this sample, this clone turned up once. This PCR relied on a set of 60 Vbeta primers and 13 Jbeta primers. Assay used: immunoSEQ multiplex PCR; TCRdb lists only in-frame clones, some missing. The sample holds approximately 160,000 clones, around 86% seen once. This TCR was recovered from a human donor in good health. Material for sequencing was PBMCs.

For the CDR3, the DNA is TGTGCCAGCAGCCGGACAGACAGTAACACTGAAGCTTTCTTT. Amino acid sequence: CASSRTDSNTEAFF. The chain couples TRBV5-4 to TRBJ1-1; D perhaps matches TRBD1 (6 bases). Between the trimmed V and J ends, which lost 4 bases and 2 bases, there was a span of 12 bases. Germline CDR1 is SGHNT and CDR2 is YYREEE (reference sequence). This CDR3 has 14 residues.